Below, 22 T cell receptor beta chains from the same sample are listed, as sequenced in a study of T-cell memory formation after mild COVID-19. MiXCR, applied by TCRdb to the 5' RACE reads, yields one record per CDR3 protein. The table has roughly 180,000 distinct CDR3 sequences, 18% seen once. Sequenced material: PBMCs or a T cell subset sorted from them (not recorded which). These receptors all stem from a man in his late teens or twenties who had mild COVID-19 (a few samples of this study predate the infection). Cell type and time point are not known.

In this sample, this clonotype turned up a few times. The rearrangement uses TRBV4-1 and TRBJ1-2; no definite D call. The V end was cut by 1 base, the J end by 3 bases, with 6 bases between. The CDR3 spans 13 residues. Germline V CDR1 and CDR2: MGHRA, YSYEKL. CDR3 sequence reads: CASSQAGDYGYTF. For the CDR3, the DNA is TGCGCCAGCAGCCAAGCGGGCGACTATGGCTACACCTTC.

CDR3 protein: CASTPGGTGYEQYV. The DNA for the CDR3 is TGTGCCAGCACCCCGGGGGGGACAGGGTACGAGCAGTACGTC. This chain uses TRBV28 with TRBJ2-7; D is possibly TRBD1 (9 bases). The germline gives CDR1 MDHEN, CDR2 SYDVKM. The CDR3 has 14 residues. V dropped 7 bases and J dropped 4 bases, with 17 bases sitting between them.

The chain carries TRBV24-1 and TRBJ1-5; 7 bases map to TRBD1. After removal of 4 bases from V and 1 base from J, the junction contained 9 bases not matched to a gene. The CDR3 runs 17 residues. Germline V gene data show CDR1 as KGHDR and CDR2 as SFDVKD. CDR3 sequence reads: CATSDPAGGGSNQPQHF. In nucleotides, the CDR3 is TGTGCCACCAGTGACCCGGCAGGGGGTGGAAGCAATCAGCCCCAGCATTTT.

This clonotype was seen more than once but under ten times. This chain connects TRBV27 to TRBJ2-5; the D is unclear. The CDR3 consists of 14 residues. Trimming shortened V by 6 bases and J by 2 bases, and 13 bases separated the two germline ends. The germline V gene encodes CDR1 MNHEY and CDR2 SMNVEV (reference sequence). The CDR3, as DNA: TGTGCCAGCAGGGGGTGGGGTCCTCAAGAGACCCAGTACTTC. Amino acid sequence: CASRGWGPQETQYF.

This clonotype was observed a few times. The chain carries TRBV9 and TRBJ2-1; 8 bases are a match to TRBD1. Losses at the gene ends were 4 bases for V and 4 bases for J; bases not matched to a gene: 7. The CDR3 is 15 amino acids. CDR1 and CDR2 from the germline V gene are SGDLS and YYNGEE. The CDR3 nucleotides are TGTGCCAGCAGCCCGCAGGGGGCCGTTTACAATGAGCAGTTCTTC. Translated, it gives CASSPQGAVYNEQFF.

This clonotype has a count of ten or more. The chain combines TRBV5-1 with TRBJ2-5; D remains ambiguous. This CDR3 is built from 11 residues. Germline assignment: CDR1 SGHRS and CDR2 YFSETQ. Trimming removed 6 bases at V and 3 bases at J, with 6 bases between. CDR3 residues: CASTLKETQYF. For the CDR3, the DNA is TGCGCCAGCACCTTAAAAGAGACCCAGTACTTC. Full variable domain (missing parts from reference TRBV5-1 and TRBJ2-5): KAGVTQTPRYLIKTRGQQVTLSCSPISGHRSVSWYQQTPGQGLQFLFEYFSETQRNKGNFPGRFSGRQFSNSRSEMNVSTLELGDSALYLCASTLKETQYFGPGTRLLVL.

The chain uses TRBV20-1 and TRBJ2-5; 10 positions agree with TRBD2. Trimming at V came to 5 bases and at J to 4 bases, leaving 7 bases not matched to a gene. Germline CDR1 is DFQATT and CDR2 is SNEGSKA (reference sequence). The CDR3 has 14 amino acids. CDR3 sequence (DNA): TGCAGTGCTCCGAGCGGGGGGGCCTCAGAGACCCAGTACTTC. Translation gives CSAPSGGASETQYF.

The sample holds a few counts of this clonotype. This chain connects TRBV11-2 to TRBJ2-1; perhaps TRBD2 as D (6 bases). Germline V CDR1 and CDR2: SGHAT, FQNNGV. Trimming took off 2 bases at V and 6 bases at J, with 11 bases between the two ends. The CDR3 sequence is 14 residues long. CDR3 sequence: CASSLHPGGNEQFF. Written as DNA, the CDR3 is TGTGCCAGCAGCTTACACCCCGGGGGCAATGAGCAGTTCTTC.

There are a few counts of this clonotype. V and J are TRBV12-3 or TRBV12-4 and TRBJ1-1; D is perhaps TRBD1 (5 bases). V lost 7 bases and J 0 bases, leaving 36 bases between the germline ends. This CDR3 region has 22 residues. CDR3 DNA: TGTGCCAGCACCCTCCTGGCAGGGCGGTTTATGGGGTTGGGGGGACTGAACACTGAAGCTTTCTTT. This translates into CASTLLAGRFMGLGGLNTEAFF.

This clonotype was recorded a few times. The chain links TRBV27 to TRBJ1-5; TRBD1 might be the D (6 bases). The germline gives CDR1 MNHEY, CDR2 SMNVEV (reference sequence). The V and J ends lost 4 bases and 7 bases respectively, with 8 bases between them. The CDR3 totals 12 residues. The chain's CDR3 is CASSSRGQPQHF. The CDR3 nucleotides are TGTGCCAGCAGTTCGAGGGGGCAGCCCCAGCATTTT.

This clonotype was counted only a few times. V and J are TRBV5-1 and TRBJ1-6; D call uncertain. Per germline, CDR1 SGHRS and CDR2 YFSETQ. V gave up 6 bases and J gave up 18 bases, with 22 bases separating them. The CDR3 runs 13 residues. CDR3 protein: CASTAPDSDVAHF. CDR3 nucleotide sequence: TGCGCCAGCACCGCTCCGGACTCCGATGTAGCCCACTTT.

The chain joins TRBV24-1 to TRBJ1-2; TRBD1 agrees at 7 bases. CDR3 length equals 12 residues. Trimming cost V 4 bases and J 8 bases; bases outside gene matches: 3. Germline V gives CDR1 KGHDR, CDR2 SFDVKD. The CDR3 here is CATSETGRGYTF. The CDR3 DNA reads as TGTGCCACCAGTGAGACAGGGAGAGGCTACACCTTC.

V usage is TRBV4-2 and J usage is TRBJ1-2; weak D call: TRBD1 (5 bases). Germline assignment: CDR1 LGHNA and CDR2 YNFKEQ. The length of the CDR3 is 14 residues. The V end was cut by 0 bases, the J end by 4 bases, with 9 bases between. Here the CDR3 DNA reads TGTGCCAGCAGCCAAGATTCCACAGGCTATGGCTACACCTTC. Its translation is CASSQDSTGYGYTF.

The chain carries TRBV15 and TRBJ2-7; tentative D call: TRBD2 (5 bases). This CDR3 spans 13 amino acids. The V end lost 5 bases, the J end lost 6 bases, and 14 bases lay between the germline ends. Germline V gives CDR1 LNHNV, CDR2 YYDKDF (reference sequence). Here the CDR3 reads CATSLRFGSEQYV. CDR3 in DNA: TGTGCCACCAGCCTCCGATTTGGGAGCGAGCAGTACGTC.

V is TRBV5-1 and J is TRBJ1-2; the D is unclear. The V end was cut by 4 bases, the J end by 4 bases, with 23 bases between. The CDR3 has 17 residues. Per germline, CDR1 SGHRS and CDR2 YFSETQ. The CDR3: CASSPTRSGGRIYGYTF. Written as DNA, the CDR3 is TGCGCCAGCAGCCCGACGCGCTCCGGTGGGCGTATCTATGGCTACACCTTC. The whole variable domain, filled in from reference TRBV5-1 and TRBJ1-2, reads KAGVTQTPRYLIKTRGQQVTLSCSPISGHRSVSWYQQTPGQGLQFLFEYFSETQRNKGNFPGRFSGRQFSNSRSEMNVSTLELGDSALYLCASSPTRSGGRIYGYTFGSGTRLTVV.

The chain links TRBV7-2 to TRBJ1-2, with 9 bases fitting TRBD1. The V gene's germline CDR1 is SGHTA and CDR2 FQGNSA. This CDR3 has 16 residues. V dropped 5 bases and J dropped 4; count of bases not matched to a gene: 11. The CDR3 loop is CASSPSPTGGGYGYTF. DNA of the CDR3: TGTGCCAGCAGCCCGTCCCCGACAGGGGGTGGCTATGGCTACACCTTC.

This clonotype was recorded a few times. V gene TRBV18 combines with J gene TRBJ2-3, with 11 bases fitting TRBD2. CDR1 KGHSH and CDR2 LQKENI come from the germline V gene. Unmatched junction bases numbered 3, after V lost 1 base and J lost 0 bases. The CDR3 length is 17 residues. The chain's CDR3 is CASSPQGTSGSTDTQYF. The CDR3 DNA reads TGTGCCAGCTCACCACAAGGGACTAGCGGAAGCACAGATACGCAGTATTTT. Looking up the rest from reference TRBV18 and TRBJ2-3 gives the full variable domain: NAGVMQNPRHLVRRRGQEARLRCSPMKGHSHVYWYRQLPEEGLKFMVYLQKENIIDESGMPKERFSAEFPKEGPSILRIQQVVRGDSAAYFCASSPQGTSGSTDTQYFGPGTRLTVL.

The chain joins TRBV20-1 to TRBJ2-1; TRBD2 agrees at 8 bases. Germline CDR1 is DFQATT and CDR2 is SNEGSKA (reference sequence). After removal of 6 bases from V and 3 bases from J, the junction contained 10 bases not matched to a gene. The CDR3 has 15 amino acids. CDR3 region: CSAPPTLAGYNEQFF. CDR3 in DNA: TGCAGTGCACCTCCCACTCTAGCGGGCTACAATGAGCAGTTCTTC.

This clonotype was seen a handful of times. The chain employs TRBV27 and TRBJ2-5; D gene ambiguous. The CDR3 sequence is 12 residues long. Trimming removed 4 bases at V and 7 bases at J, with 10 bases between. Germline assignment: CDR1 MNHEY and CDR2 SMNVEV (reference sequence). CDR3: CASSSRFGTQYF. The CDR3 DNA sequence: TGTGCCAGCAGTTCTCGATTCGGGACCCAGTACTTC.

This rearrangement joins TRBV6-5 to TRBJ1-5; possible D gene TRBD1, 6 bases. The CDR3 contains 14 residues. V lost 6 bases, J lost 3 bases, and 12 bases lay in between. The germline gives CDR1 MNHEY, CDR2 SVGAGI. The CDR3 DNA reads TGTGCCAGCAGGGACCAGGGGACCAATCAGCCCCAGCATTTT. Protein product: CASRDQGTNQPQHF.

This clonotype was counted only a few times. This chain joins TRBV7-2 and TRBJ1-5; D remains ambiguous. The CDR3 is 14 amino acids. Per germline, CDR1 SGHTA and CDR2 FQGNSA. Trimming shortened V by 6 bases and J by 3 bases, and 12 bases separated the two germline ends. The CDR3 DNA is TGTGCCAGCAGGGAACTGGCCCACAATCAGCCCCAGCATTTT. Translated: CASRELAHNQPQHF.

The CDR3 sequence: CASSPLAGSNQPQHF. CDR3 sequence (DNA): TGTGCCAGCAGCCCCCTTGCTGGGAGCAATCAGCCCCAGCATTTT. The J gene is TRBJ1-5, the V gene TRBV6-5; D gene uncertain. Trimming removed 6 bases from V and 1 base from J, with 13 bases in between. Looked up from germline, CDR1 is MNHEY and CDR2 is SVGAGI. This CDR3 region has 15 residues.